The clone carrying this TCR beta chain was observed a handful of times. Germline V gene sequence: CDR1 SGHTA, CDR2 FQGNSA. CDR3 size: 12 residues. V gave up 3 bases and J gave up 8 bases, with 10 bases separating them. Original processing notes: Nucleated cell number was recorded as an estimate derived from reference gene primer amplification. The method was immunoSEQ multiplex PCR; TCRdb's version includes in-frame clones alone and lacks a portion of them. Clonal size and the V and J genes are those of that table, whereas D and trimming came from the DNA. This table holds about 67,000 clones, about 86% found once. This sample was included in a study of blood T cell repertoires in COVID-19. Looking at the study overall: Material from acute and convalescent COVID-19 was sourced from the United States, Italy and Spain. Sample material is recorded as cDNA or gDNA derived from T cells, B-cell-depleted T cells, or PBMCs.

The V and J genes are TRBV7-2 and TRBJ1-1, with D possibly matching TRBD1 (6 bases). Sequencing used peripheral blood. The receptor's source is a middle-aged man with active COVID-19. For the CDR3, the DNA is TGTGCCAGCAGCTTCGACGGGACAGAAGCTTTCTTT. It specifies CASSFDGTEAFF.